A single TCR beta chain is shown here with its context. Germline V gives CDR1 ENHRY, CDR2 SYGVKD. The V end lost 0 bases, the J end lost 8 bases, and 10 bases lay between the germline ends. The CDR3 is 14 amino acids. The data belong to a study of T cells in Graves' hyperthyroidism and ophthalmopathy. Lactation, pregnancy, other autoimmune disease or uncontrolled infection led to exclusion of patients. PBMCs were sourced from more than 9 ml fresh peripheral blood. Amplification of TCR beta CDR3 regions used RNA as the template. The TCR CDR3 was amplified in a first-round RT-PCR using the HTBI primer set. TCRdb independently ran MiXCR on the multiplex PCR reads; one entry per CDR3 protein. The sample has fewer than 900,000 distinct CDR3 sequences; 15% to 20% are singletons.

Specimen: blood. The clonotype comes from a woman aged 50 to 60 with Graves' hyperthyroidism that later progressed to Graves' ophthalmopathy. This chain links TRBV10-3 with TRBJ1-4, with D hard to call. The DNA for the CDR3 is TGTGCCATCAGTGAGTCAACGGAGGTGGAAAAACTGTTTTTT. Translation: CAISESTEVEKLFF.